The 27 T cell receptor beta chains below all came from one sample that was sequenced in a study of T-cell reconstitution after alpha-beta-depleted transplantation in children. Unique molecular identifiers featured in how the TCRbeta library was prepared. MiXCR, run by TCRdb on the PCR reads, gives a single entry per CDR3 protein. The sample includes a few hundred thousand distinct CDR3 sequences, 8.5% to 10% of them seen just once. Source: PBMCs from the stem cell graft donor, taken from the stem cell graft. Receptors originate from a human donor who donated a stem cell graft to a child with acute lymphoblastic leukemia.

There are many counts of this clonotype. The chain is built from TRBV12-3 or TRBV12-4 and TRBJ2-3; 8 nucleotides agree with TRBD1. The trim removed 5 bases at V and 3 bases at J, leaving 7 bases unmatched. The CDR3 covers 15 residues. The CDR3 loop reads CASSPGDRLTDTQYF. As DNA, the CDR3 is TGTGCCAGCAGTCCGGGGGACAGGCTAACAGATACGCAGTATTTT.

J is TRBJ1-5 and V is TRBV19; TRBD1 matches at 7 bases. The V segment lost 4 bases and the J segment 5 bases; nucleotides outside the gene matches: 17. Germline CDR1 is LNHDA and CDR2 is SQIVND (reference sequence). This CDR3 is 18 amino acids long. CDR3: CASSTRPRTGVFDQPQHF. DNA of the CDR3: TGTGCCAGTAGTACTAGACCTCGAACAGGGGTATTTGATCAGCCCCAGCATTTT.

This clonotype was detected a few times. The chain recombines TRBV5-1 with TRBJ2-5, with 16 bases fitting TRBD2. CDR3 length: 14 amino acids. The germline V gene encodes CDR1 SGHRS and CDR2 YFSETQ. V was pared by 10 bases and J by 5 bases, with 5 bases of the junction left unmatched. As DNA, the CDR3 is TGCGCCTCGGGACTAGCGGGGGGGCTGGAGACCCAGTACTTC. This sequence encodes CASGLAGGLETQYF.

At least ten counts were recorded for this clonotype. The chain employs TRBV29-1 and TRBJ2-2; 10 bases are a match to TRBD1. V was pared by 7 bases and J by 4 bases, with 3 bases of the junction left unmatched. The CDR3 length is 13 residues. Germline assignment: CDR1 SQVTM and CDR2 ANQGSEA. The CDR3 DNA follows: TGCAGCGCCCGGACAGGGGGCACCGGGGAGCTGTTTTTT. Its translation: CSARTGGTGELFF.

This chain links TRBV24-1 with TRBJ2-3; TRBD1 aligns across 8 bases. Germline CDR1 KGHDR, CDR2 SFDVKD. The CDR3 totals 16 residues. J gave up 4 bases and V 0 bases, and 5 bases lay outside the gene matches. The CDR3: CATSDLTGGPADTQYF. CDR3 sequence (DNA): TGTGCCACCAGTGATTTGACAGGGGGTCCTGCAGATACGCAGTATTTT.

Only a few counts were recorded for this clonotype. The chain recombines TRBV4-2 with TRBJ2-3; 13 positions match TRBD2. CDR1 and CDR2 (germline): LGHNA, YNFKEQ. The CDR3 runs to 22 residues. Trimming cost V 0 bases and J 4 bases; bases outside gene matches: 19. CDR3 nucleotide sequence: TGTGCCAGCAGCCAAGACCTCTGGACTAGCGGGAGAAGACGAAACCCCGCAGATACGCAGTATTTT. This translates into CASSQDLWTSGRRRNPADTQYF.

This chain connects TRBV7-8 to TRBJ2-2; D not resolved. Germline V lookup: CDR1 SGHVS, CDR2 FQNEAQ. The CDR3 spans 11 residues. With 7 bases removed from V and 4 bases from J, the gap between germline ends came to 4 bases. CDR3 sequence reads: CASTTTGELFF. CDR3 in DNA: TGTGCCAGCACCACCACCGGGGAGCTGTTTTTT.

The sample holds a few counts of this clonotype. The CDR3 coding sequence is TGTGCCAGCAAACTATTTGGGGGCCGCACTTACGAGCAGTACTTC. This translates into CASKLFGGRTYEQYF. This chain uses TRBV27 with TRBJ2-7; D is perhaps TRBD1 (6 bases). CDR3 length equals 15 residues. Germline CDR1 is MNHEY and CDR2 is SMNVEV (reference sequence). V was trimmed by 7 bases and J by 4 bases, leaving 20 bases between them.

This clonotype was seen only a few times. The chain's CDR3 is CSQGQLNEQFF. The CDR3 DNA reads as TGCAGCCAAGGACAACTCAATGAGCAGTTCTTC. The chain has TRBV29-1 and TRBJ2-1; possible D gene TRBD1, 5 bases. CDR1 SQVTM and CDR2 ANQGSEA come from the germline V gene. The CDR3 loop spans 11 amino acids. Trimming stripped 8 bases from V and 6 bases from J, with 11 bases between.

The chain recombines TRBV6-1 with TRBJ1-4, with TRBD1 matching 7 bases. V was clipped by 10 bases and J by 4 bases; unmatched bases: 9. This CDR3 is 14 amino acids long. The germline V gene has CDR1 MNHNS and CDR2 SASEGT. CDR3 DNA sequence: TGTGCCATCGGGGACAGCGGGTGTAATGAAAAACTGTTTTTT. This gives the protein CAIGDSGCNEKLFF.

The rearrangement links TRBV29-1 to TRBJ2-1, with 9 bases fitting TRBD2. The J segment lost 0 bases and the V segment lost 4 bases, leaving 7 bases of the junction unmatched. CDR1 SQVTM and CDR2 ANQGSEA come from the germline V gene. CDR3 length: 16 residues. The CDR3 coding sequence is TGCAGCGTTGTCGGGATTAGCGGGAGCTCCTACAATGAGCAGTTCTTC. As protein: CSVVGISGSSYNEQFF.

This clonotype was counted a few times. This chain joins TRBV6-2 or TRBV6-3 and TRBJ1-2; D gene uncertain. V was clipped by 5 bases and J by 6 bases, with 16 bases between them. This CDR3 contains 14 residues. Germline loops: CDR1 MNHEY, CDR2 SVGEGT. The CDR3 DNA is TGTGCCAGCAGTCCCGCTCGGGAAATCCATGGCTACACCTTC. The encoded protein is CASSPAREIHGYTF.

This clonotype was counted at least ten times. This rearrangement joins TRBV27 to TRBJ2-3; D may be TRBD1 or TRBD2 (7 bases each). Germline values: CDR1 MNHEY, CDR2 SMNVEV (reference sequence). V lost 11 bases and J 5 bases, leaving 17 bases between the germline ends. This CDR3 region has 13 residues. CDR3 in amino acids: CAAGRGRGDTQYF. CDR3 DNA sequence: TGTGCCGCGGGGAGGGGGCGTGGAGATACGCAGTATTTT.

The rearrangement links TRBV13 to TRBJ1-2; weak D call: TRBD1 (6 bases). V lost 5 bases and J lost 8, with 12 bases in between. Germline CDR1 PRHDT, CDR2 FYEKMQ (reference sequence). The CDR3 is made up of 12 amino acids. CDR3 region: CASSDRGSGYTF. DNA of the CDR3: TGTGCCAGCAGCGATAGGGGGTCCGGCTACACCTTC.

V gene TRBV10-2 combines with J gene TRBJ1-5; 7 bases fit TRBD1. This CDR3 contains 14 residues. Unmatched junction bases numbered 8, after V lost 7 bases and J lost 5 bases. CDR1 and CDR2 (germline): WSHSY, SAAADI. The CDR3 coding sequence is TGCGCCAGCAAGGACAGGTCCGGGGATCAGCCCCAGCATTTT. It yields the protein CASKDRSGDQPQHF.

This clonotype came up once. V is TRBV7-8 and J is TRBJ2-1; the match to TRBD2 covers 9 bases. J gave up 5 bases and V 5 bases, and 7 bases lay outside the gene matches. CDR3 length equals 15 residues. The germline CDR1 and CDR2 sequences are SGHVS and FQNEAQ. The CDR3, as DNA: TGTGCCAGCAGCCCAGCGGGGGGCCGGGACAATGAGCAGTTCTTC. It translates to CASSPAGGRDNEQFF.

This clonotype has a count of ten or more. The chain combines TRBV15 with TRBJ2-7; D is undetermined. The length of the CDR3 is 15 residues. Germline V lookup: CDR1 LNHNV, CDR2 YYDKDF (reference sequence). The V and J ends lost 1 base and 6 bases respectively, with 16 bases between them. The CDR3: CATSRAQVINGEQYF. CDR3 coding DNA: TGTGCCACCAGCAGAGCCCAAGTGATTAACGGCGAGCAGTACTTC.

In regard to this clonotype: The junction departs from the called germline gene at one end, perhaps through a read error. The V gene is TRBV20-1, the J gene TRBJ1-2; 9 nucleotides align to TRBD1. CDR1 DFQATT and CDR2 SNEGSKA come from the germline V gene (reference sequence). This CDR3 has 12 amino acids. The CDR3 sequence: CSARPGTGFLLF. The DNA for the CDR3 is TGCAGTGCTAGGCCTGGGACAGGGTTCCTCCTATTC.

The rearrangement links TRBV20-1 to TRBJ2-7; TRBD2 is a possible D gene (5 bases). The CDR3 runs 15 residues. V was trimmed by 1 base and J by 6 bases, leaving 19 bases between them. The germline CDR1 and CDR2 sequences are DFQATT and SNEGSKA (reference sequence). The CDR3 DNA reads TGCAGTGCTAGAGGCGACCGGGGTTCGAAGCGCGAGCAGTACTTC. Translation: CSARGDRGSKREQYF.

There are a few counts of this clonotype. The chain combines TRBV4-3 with TRBJ1-2, with D uncertain. CDR1 and CDR2 from the germline V gene are LGHNA and YSLEER. There are 16 residues in the CDR3. V was trimmed by 1 base and J by 4 bases, leaving 16 bases between them. CDR3 sequence: CASSQGSRSQSYGYTF. CDR3 bases: TGCGCCAGCAGCCAAGGGTCGCGGTCTCAGAGCTATGGCTACACCTTC.

This clonotype was seen ten or more times. The chain combines TRBV6-5 with TRBJ2-7; 7 nucleotides agree with TRBD1. This CDR3 contains 14 residues. With V trimmed by 6 bases and J by 5 bases, 10 bases remained unmatched. Germline-derived CDR1 and CDR2 are MNHEY and SVGAGI. The CDR3 DNA sequence: TGTGCCAGCAGCGTAACTTACAGGGGCCACGAGCAGTACTTC. It specifies CASSVTYRGHEQYF.

This clonotype came up many times. The rearrangement uses TRBV4-3 and TRBJ2-5; no clear D gene. From germline, CDR1 is LGHNA and CDR2 YSLEER. The CDR3 runs 15 residues. V was pared by 0 bases and J by 0 bases, with 8 bases between. CDR3 in amino acids: CASSQEFRDQETQYF. For the CDR3, the DNA is TGCGCCAGCAGCCAAGAGTTCCGGGACCAAGAGACCCAGTACTTC.

The V call is TRBV10-3, the J call TRBJ1-4, with D hard to call. The CDR3 loop spans 13 amino acids. CDR1 and CDR2 (germline): ENHRY, SYGVKD. Trimming removed 6 bases from V and 4 bases from J, with 9 bases in between. CDR3 sequence reads: CAIRSVGNEKLFF. The CDR3 DNA is TGTGCCATCAGGTCGGTGGGTAATGAAAAACTGTTTTTT.

This chain connects TRBV7-7 to TRBJ2-7, with a weak D call TRBD1 (5 bases). The ends were cut back, 4 bases at V and 3 bases at J, with 10 bases in the middle. This CDR3 spans 13 amino acids. CDR1 SSHAT and CDR2 FNYEAQ come from the germline V gene (reference sequence). CDR3: CASSYRQGYEQYF. CDR3 nucleotide sequence: TGTGCCAGCAGCTATCGGCAGGGCTACGAGCAGTACTTC.

This rearrangement joins TRBV5-1 to TRBJ1-4; D gene uncertain. Trimming left V 2 bases short and J 6 bases short, with 14 bases between. This CDR3 comprises 15 residues. Germline V gene sequence: CDR1 SGHRS, CDR2 YFSETQ. CDR3 DNA: TGCGCCAGCAGCTTTCAATTCGACACGGATGAAAAACTGTTTTTT. Its translation is CASSFQFDTDEKLFF.

This clonotype was counted between two and nine times. The chain joins TRBV20-1 to TRBJ2-1; 8 nucleotides match TRBD2. The V gene end was trimmed by 4 bases and the J gene end by 0 bases; junction bases not matched to a gene: 5. The CDR3 loop spans 15 amino acids. The germline CDR1 and CDR2 sequences are DFQATT and SNEGSKA (reference sequence). This chain's CDR3 is CSANRAGGSYNEQFF. For the CDR3, the DNA is TGCAGTGCTAACAGGGCGGGGGGCTCCTACAATGAGCAGTTCTTC.

The V call is TRBV7-2, the J call TRBJ2-1, with 7 bases identical to TRBD1. CDR1 and CDR2 from the germline V gene are SGHTA and FQGNSA. V lost 4 bases to trimming and J lost 4 bases; unmatched junction nucleotides: 4. There are 14 residues in the CDR3. The CDR3 here is CASSSRDRYNEQFF. CDR3 nucleotides: TGTGCCAGCAGCTCCAGGGACAGATACAATGAGCAGTTCTTC.